A selection of T cell receptor beta chains follows, all from one sample in a study of T cell repertoires in cytomegalovirus infection. TCRdb fed the reads into MiXCR, producing one record per CDR3 protein. Of under 300,000 distinct CDR3 sequences in the sample, around 15% were seen once. Source material: CD8+ T cells from PBMCs. The origin of the receptors is a human donor in good health (CMV status not recorded). Some clones in this sample may be carry-over from other donors' samples. Both conserved end residues are part of each CDR3. The order of the fields is clone size, J gene, D gene, V gene, CDR3 protein, CDR3 DNA. A D gene is named only where the DNA matches it firmly. Size is stated for part of the rows, as once, few or many counts, or as a class when the clone is expanded.

size: .
J: TRBJ2-7
D: .
V: TRBV7-2
CDR3: CASSFGQGSEQYF
DNA: TGTGCCAGCAGCTTTGGGCAAGGGAGCGAGCAGTACTTC

size: .
J: TRBJ1-1
D: .
V: TRBV4-1
CDR3: CASSQDIRVGTEAFF
DNA: TGCGCCAGCAGCCAAGATATCCGGGTGGGCACTGAAGCTTTCTTT

size: .
J: TRBJ2-5
D: .
V: TRBV4-3
CDR3: CASSQGGGAQETQYF
DNA: TGCGCCAGCAGCCAAGGGGGGGGGGCCCAAGAGACCCAGTACTTC

size: .
J: TRBJ2-6
D: .
V: TRBV5-1
CDR3: CASSLTGHNSGANVLTF
DNA: TGCGCCAGCAGCTTGACAGGGCATAACTCTGGGGCCAACGTCCTGACTTTC

size: few
J: TRBJ1-1
D: .
V: TRBV2
CDR3: CATLGGINTEAFF
DNA: TGTGCCACCCTAGGTGGGATCAACACTGAAGCTTTCTTT

size: few
J: TRBJ2-2
D: .
V: TRBV6-6
CDR3: CASSYLRGGSNTGELFF
DNA: TGTGCCAGCAGTTATCTTAGGGGGGGATCGAACACCGGGGAGCTGTTTTTT

size: few
J: TRBJ2-3
D: .
V: TRBV5-4
CDR3: CASAGPRADTQYF
DNA: TGTGCCAGCGCCGGGCCGAGGGCAGATACGCAGTATTTT

size: .
J: TRBJ2-7
D: .
V: TRBV20-1
CDR3: CSVNRDTLYEQYF
DNA: TGCAGTGTCAACCGGGACACCCTCTACGAGCAGTACTTC

size: few
J: TRBJ2-3
D: .
V: TRBV19
CDR3: CASSPRPTDTQYF
DNA: TGTGCCAGTAGTCCACGACCGACAGATACGCAGTATTTT

size: .
J: TRBJ1-2
D: .
V: TRBV9
CDR3: CASSPRRETF
DNA: TGTGCCAGCAGCCCTAGGCGGGAGACCTTC

size: many
J: TRBJ2-1
D: TRBD2
V: TRBV7-2
CDR3: CASSTLAGADNEQFF
DNA: TGTGCCAGCAGCACCCTAGCGGGGGCGGACAATGAGCAGTTCTTC

size: few
J: TRBJ2-2
D: TRBD1
V: TRBV29-1
CDR3: CSVIQGAGELFF
DNA: TGCAGCGTAATACAGGGGGCCGGGGAGCTGTTTTTT

size: .
J: TRBJ2-7
D: TRBD2
V: TRBV19
CDR3: CASSIAQPGLAGNEQYF
DNA: TGTGCCAGTAGTATAGCCCAACCGGGACTAGCGGGGAACGAGCAGTACTTC

size: .
J: TRBJ2-7
D: .
V: TRBV7-9
CDR3: CASSSNIEQYF
DNA: TGTGCCAGCAGCTCCAATATTGAGCAGTACTTC

size: many
J: TRBJ1-2
D: .
V: TRBV6-2/TRBV6-3
CDR3: CASDTGTNYGYTF
DNA: TGTGCCAGTGATACAGGAACTAACTATGGCTACACCTTC

size: many
J: TRBJ1-5
D: .
V: TRBV7-2
CDR3: CASSAAQGNGQPQHF
DNA: TGTGCCAGCAGCGCAGCCCAGGGGAATGGGCAGCCCCAGCATTTT

size: few
J: TRBJ2-5
D: .
V: TRBV15
CDR3: CATRYDRSQETQYF
DNA: TGTGCCACCAGGTACGACAGGAGCCAAGAGACCCAGTACTTC

size: .
J: TRBJ1-1
D: TRBD1
V: TRBV3-1
CDR3: CASSPTGTLTTEAFF
DNA: TGTGCCAGCAGCCCGACAGGGACCCTGACAACTGAAGCTTTCTTT

size: few
J: TRBJ2-7
D: TRBD2
V: TRBV11-2
CDR3: CASSLTGGLPIDEQYF
DNA: TGTGCCAGCAGCTTAACGGGGGGGCTCCCCATTGACGAGCAGTACTTC

size: .
J: TRBJ1-2
D: .
V: TRBV29-1
CDR3: CSVSTAVYGYTF
DNA: TGCAGCGTTTCGACAGCGGTCTATGGCTACACCTTC

size: .
J: TRBJ1-1
D: .
V: TRBV7-3
CDR3: CASSPSPLRGNTEAFF
DNA: TGTGCCAGCAGCCCCTCCCCTTTGCGAGGGAACACTGAAGCTTTCTTT

size: .
J: TRBJ2-7
D: TRBD1
V: TRBV11-2
CDR3: CASSYGGTGREQYF
DNA: TGTGCCAGCAGCTATGGGGGGACAGGGAGAGAGCAGTACTTC

size: .
J: TRBJ1-5
D: .
V: TRBV28
CDR3: CASSFPLQPQHF
DNA: TGTGCCAGCAGTTTCCCCCTGCAGCCCCAGCATTTT

size: few
J: TRBJ2-6
D: .
V: TRBV28
CDR3: CASSFLRAGANVLTF
DNA: TGTGCCAGCAGTTTTTTGAGAGCTGGGGCCAACGTCCTGACTTTC

size: many
J: TRBJ2-1
D: .
V: TRBV7-6
CDR3: CASSAEYHTGGSYNEQFF
DNA: TGTGCCAGCAGCGCCGAGTATCACACCGGTGGGTCCTACAATGAGCAGTTCTTC

size: few
J: TRBJ2-1
D: TRBD2
V: TRBV10-3
CDR3: CAISASGGADEQFF
DNA: TGTGCCATCAGTGCTAGCGGGGGGGCCGATGAGCAGTTCTTC

size: few
J: TRBJ1-2
D: .
V: TRBV7-9
CDR3: CASSSGGLGYTF
DNA: TGTGCCAGCAGCTCGGGGGGCCTCGGCTACACCTTC

size: .
J: TRBJ2-1
D: .
V: TRBV7-6
CDR3: CASSRLELSSYNEQFF
DNA: TGTGCCAGCAGCCGCCTCGAGTTGAGTTCCTACAATGAGCAGTTCTTC

size: many
J: TRBJ2-1
D: TRBD2
V: TRBV3-1
CDR3: CASSQRTSGGSNEQFF
DNA: TGTGCCAGCAGCCAAAGGACTAGCGGGGGATCGAATGAGCAGTTCTTC

size: many
J: TRBJ2-1
D: .
V: TRBV10-3
CDR3: CAISEGNEQFF
DNA: TGTGCCATCAGTGAGGGGAATGAGCAGTTCTTC

size: few
J: TRBJ1-2
D: .
V: TRBV7-9
CDR3: CASSLGGTRRPAAGGYTF
DNA: TGTGCCAGCAGCTTAGGTGGGACACGGAGGCCGGCCGCCGGTGGCTACACCTTC

size: many
J: TRBJ2-6
D: .
V: TRBV5-4
CDR3: CASSLVSTVSGANVLTF
DNA: TGTGCCAGCAGCTTGGTCTCCACAGTCTCTGGGGCCAACGTCCTGACTTTC

size: .
J: TRBJ2-7
D: TRBD2
V: TRBV3-1
CDR3: CASSQLAGSYEQYF
DNA: TGTGCCAGCAGCCAACTAGCGGGGAGCTACGAGCAGTACTTC

size: .
J: TRBJ2-7
D: .
V: TRBV4-3
CDR3: CASSQSSPYEQYF
DNA: TGCGCCAGCAGCCAGTCATCCCCTTACGAGCAGTACTTC

size: .
J: TRBJ2-3
D: .
V: TRBV5-6
CDR3: CASSLGPPSGTDTQYF
DNA: TGTGCCAGCAGCTTGGGGCCCCCTTCGGGCACAGATACGCAGTATTTT

size: .
J: TRBJ1-2
D: .
V: TRBV15
CDR3: CATSRPHFYGYTF
DNA: TGTGCCACCAGCAGACCACACTTCTATGGCTACACCTTC

size: many
J: TRBJ2-7
D: TRBD1
V: TRBV7-9
CDR3: CASSPRDRGAREQYF
DNA: TGTGCCAGCAGCCCTCGGGACAGGGGTGCGCGCGAGCAGTACTTC

size: .
J: TRBJ2-5
D: .
V: TRBV7-9
CDR3: CASSLALGVQETQYF
DNA: TGTGCCAGCAGCTTAGCGTTGGGGGTTCAGGAGACCCAGTACTTC

size: .
J: TRBJ2-7
D: TRBD1
V: TRBV7-9
CDR3: CASSPGQSYDF
DNA: TGTGCCAGCAGCCCGGGACAGAGCTACGACTTC